Below, 2 T cell receptor beta chains from the same sample are listed, as sequenced in a study of response to subunit inactivated influenza vaccine. From the RT-PCR reads, TCRdb called clonotypes with MiXCR, one entry per CDR3 protein. The table includes approximately 500,000 distinct CDR3 sequences, 13% to 15% detected once. The source was PBMCs from blood, collected roughly 12 days after vaccination. The receptors were gathered from a man aged 45-60 years who received an inactivated influenza vaccine.

This clonotype was seen only once. The chain recombines TRBV6-5 with TRBJ1-2; no firm D call. The CDR3 contains 15 residues. CDR1 and CDR2 (germline): MNHEY, SVGAGI. Trimming shortened V by 4 bases and J by 8 bases, and 20 bases separated the two germline ends. The CDR3 here is CASSSPGQPDVGYTF. The CDR3 region has the DNA TGTGCCAGCAGTTCCCCAGGCCAGCCGGATGTCGGCTACACCTTC.

This clonotype has at least ten counts. The chain combines TRBV18 with TRBJ2-3, with D perhaps being TRBD1 or TRBD2 (5 bases each). The CDR3 length is 16 residues. Trimming took off 1 base at V and 2 bases at J, with 13 bases between the two ends. CDR1 is KGHSH and CDR2 is LQKENI in the germline V gene. DNA for the CDR3: TGTGCCAGCTCACCACGTCGGGACGGTATCACAGATACGCAGTATTTT. As protein: CASSPRRDGITDTQYF.